Below, 32 T cell receptor beta chains from the same sample are listed, as sequenced in a study of cytomegalovirus exposure and HLA in healthy donors. 13 Jbeta primers and 60 Vbeta primers were used for the PCR. Here immunoSEQ multiplex PCR was the method, and the copy in TCRdb shows in-frame clones only, minus some. The table lists about 130,000 clones, around a tenth of them singletons, with 1.8% in the top ten. Sample: PBMCs. The receptors come from a man aged 45-60 years in good health and CMV-seronegative.

The V and J genes are TRBV9 and TRBJ2-7; D is possibly TRBD1 (6 bases). The CDR3 extends over 13 amino acids. V gave up 4 bases and J gave up 6 bases, with 14 bases separating them. The germline V gene has CDR1 SGDLS and CDR2 YYNGEE. In DNA, the CDR3 is TGTGCCAGCAGCATCACCGGGACAACCGAGCAGTACTTC. Translated: CASSITGTTEQYF.

This clone came up a few times. V gene TRBV5-1 combines with J gene TRBJ2-5; 10 bases line up with TRBD2. J gave up 3 bases and V 6 bases, and 8 bases lay outside the gene matches. There are 15 residues in the CDR3. Germline-derived CDR1 and CDR2 are SGHRS and YFSETQ. The CDR3 nucleotides are TGCGCCAGCAAACCAAGCGGGGGGGCAGAAGAGACCCAGTACTTC. As protein: CASKPSGGAEETQYF.

The J gene is TRBJ1-1, the V gene TRBV10-1, with TRBD1 identical over 8 bases. The CDR3 covers 15 residues. CDR1 and CDR2 (germline): WNHNN, SYGVQD (reference sequence). With V trimmed by 3 bases and J by 2 bases, 5 bases remained unmatched. In DNA form, the CDR3 reads TGCGCCAGCAGTGATCCGGGACAGGCAAACACTGAAGCTTTCTTT. Translation: CASSDPGQANTEAFF.

The chain carries TRBV19 and TRBJ1-5; the D is unclear. The CDR3 length is 12 residues. The ends were cut back, 6 bases at V and 7 bases at J, with 10 bases in the middle. Germline CDR1 and CDR2: LNHDA and SQIVND (reference sequence). For the CDR3, the DNA is TGTGCCAGTAGCTTTACGCGGCAGCCCCAGCATTTT. Its protein product is CASSFTRQPQHF.

This clone was seen a single time. This chain joins TRBV27 and TRBJ1-2; 9 bases fit TRBD1. CDR1 is MNHEY, CDR2 SMNVEV, per germline (reference sequence). The CDR3 runs to 12 residues. V dropped 5 bases and J dropped 7; count of bases not matched to a gene: 2. CDR3 loop: CASSPDRGGYTF. The CDR3 DNA reads as TGTGCCAGCAGTCCGGACAGGGGTGGCTACACCTTC.

This chain uses TRBV2 with TRBJ2-5; 9 bases line up with TRBD1. The J call may be wrong; the DNA end is better matched by TRBJ2-7. The CDR3 totals 13 residues. Germline V CDR1 and CDR2: SNHLY, FYNNEI. The CDR3 DNA is TGTGCCAGCAGGGACAGGGGAGGTGGCGAGCAGTACTTC. Its protein product is CASRDRGGGEQYF.

V is TRBV5-8 and J is TRBJ2-7; possibly TRBD1 for D (6 bases). There are 15 residues in the CDR3. Germline loops: CDR1 SGHTS, CDR2 YDEGEE. The germline V and J ends were trimmed by 2 bases and 0 bases, with 12 bases remaining between them. In DNA form, the CDR3 reads TGTGCCAGCAGCTTACAGGGAGCTAGCTCCTACGAGCAGTACTTC. Translating it yields CASSLQGASSYEQYF.

The gene calls are TRBV30 and TRBJ1-5; maybe TRBD1 (5 bases). The CDR3 runs 14 residues. Trimming removed 2 bases from V and 2 bases from J, with 10 bases in between. Per germline, CDR1 GTSNPN and CDR2 SVGIG (reference sequence). CDR3 bases: TGTGCCTGGAGTATAGACAGCGGCAATCAGCCCCAGCATTTT. Its protein product is CAWSIDSGNQPQHF.

To note about this clone: Within the sample, other DNA sequences also encode this same CDR3. V gene TRBV2 combines with J gene TRBJ2-2; TRBD2 is a possible D gene (5 bases). Looked up from germline, CDR1 is SNHLY and CDR2 is FYNNEI. The CDR3 has 16 amino acids. Trimming stripped 3 bases from V and 1 base from J, with 12 bases between. CDR3 region: CASSELMAGNTGELFF. The CDR3 nucleotides are TGTGCCAGCAGTGAGCTAATGGCGGGGAACACCGGGGAGCTGTTTTTT.

This clone was counted a few times. The V call is TRBV4-2, the J call TRBJ1-5; 10 bases are a match to TRBD1. This CDR3 comprises 18 residues. CDR1 is LGHNA, CDR2 YNFKEQ, per germline. V shed 2 bases and J 0 bases; nucleotides not matched to a gene: 7. The CDR3 region is CASSQTDRGRFSNQPQHF. The CDR3 DNA reads as TGTGCCAGCAGCCAAACCGACAGGGGGCGATTTAGCAATCAGCCCCAGCATTTT.

This chain connects TRBV27 to TRBJ2-3, with D perhaps TRBD2 (6 bases). Trimming shortened V by 5 bases and J by 1 base, and 13 bases separated the two germline ends. The V gene's germline CDR1 is MNHEY and CDR2 SMNVEV (reference sequence). CDR3 length: 15 amino acids. CDR3 coding DNA: TGTGCCAGCAGTACCTCGGGACTCCGCACAGATACGCAGTATTTT. Amino acid sequence: CASSTSGLRTDTQYF.

This clone was detected a few times. The rearrangement joins TRBV20-1 to TRBJ2-2; no clear D gene. The V gene lost 4 bases and the J gene lost 6 bases, with 3 bases spanning the gap. Per the germline V gene, CDR1 is DFQATT and CDR2 is SNEGSKA (reference sequence). This CDR3 is built from 10 residues. The CDR3 reads CSAISGELFF. CDR3 DNA: TGCAGTGCTATATCCGGGGAGCTGTTTTTT.

In its sample, this clone was seen a few times. The chain has TRBV6-6 and TRBJ2-5, with D maybe TRBD1 (6 bases). CDR1 and CDR2 (germline): MNHNY, SVGAGI (reference sequence). This CDR3 has 15 residues. V shed 2 bases and J shed 4 bases, with 14 bases lying between them. CDR3 loop: CASSYRLDSGETQYF. Written as DNA, the CDR3 is TGTGCCAGCAGTTACCGCTTGGACAGCGGAGAGACCCAGTACTTC.

CDR3 sequence (DNA): TGTGCCAGCAGCTTAGGTGGCAGCCAAGAGACCCAGTACTTC. Amino acid sequence: CASSLGGSQETQYF. V is TRBV7-2 and J is TRBJ2-5; no reliable D call. The V end lost 1 base, the J end lost 1 base, and 7 bases lay between the germline ends. The CDR3 has 14 residues. Germline CDR1 and CDR2: SGHTA and FQGNSA.

This chain links TRBV6-5 with TRBJ2-7, with TRBD1 identical over 10 bases. The CDR3 contains 15 residues. The germline V gene has CDR1 MNHEY and CDR2 SVGAGI. The J segment lost 6 bases and the V segment lost 0 bases, leaving 5 bases of the junction unmatched. CDR3 loop: CASSYSDRGPGEQYF. The CDR3 DNA reads TGTGCCAGCAGTTACTCAGACAGGGGGCCGGGCGAGCAGTACTTC.

This clone was counted a few times. This chain joins TRBV2 and TRBJ1-4; D perhaps matches TRBD1 (6 bases). Trimming pared 7 bases from V and 8 bases from J, leaving 20 bases between. There are 15 residues in the CDR3. Per germline, CDR1 SNHLY and CDR2 FYNNEI. The CDR3 DNA sequence: TGTGCCAGCACTTCAAGAGGGCCAGGGGTGGAAAAACTGTTTTTT. This codes for CASTSRGPGVEKLFF.

V is TRBV30 and J is TRBJ2-1; 7 nucleotides match TRBD2. Unmatched junction bases numbered 12, after V lost 2 bases and J lost 2 bases. The germline CDR1 and CDR2 sequences are GTSNPN and SVGIG (reference sequence). This CDR3 is built from 17 residues. CDR3 sequence reads: CAWSSPPRSGAYNEQFF. Here the CDR3 DNA reads TGTGCCTGGAGTTCCCCCCCCAGAAGCGGGGCCTACAATGAGCAGTTCTTC.

This clone was seen more than once but under ten times. The rearrangement uses TRBV10-2 and TRBJ1-4; TRBD1 matches 8 bases. J lost 2 bases, V lost 1 base, and 3 bases had no gene match. CDR1 is WSHSY and CDR2 is SAAADI in the germline V gene. CDR3 length: 16 residues. The CDR3 DNA follows: TGCGCCAGCAGTGAGTTACAGGGGGAGACTAATGAAAAACTGTTTTTT. Translation: CASSELQGETNEKLFF.

The chain employs TRBV19 and TRBJ1-2; TRBD1 matches 9 bases. In germline, CDR1 is LNHDA, CDR2 SQIVND (reference sequence). The CDR3 sequence is 14 residues long. V was pared by 3 bases and J by 7 bases, with 6 bases of the junction left unmatched. The CDR3: CASSIAGTGSGYTF. DNA for the CDR3: TGTGCCAGTAGTATTGCCGGGACAGGGAGTGGCTACACCTTC.

This clone was observed a handful of times. The chain uses TRBV28 and TRBJ1-2; D is unclear. V lost 1 base to trimming and J lost 7 bases, with 4 bases between them. Germline CDR1 MDHEN, CDR2 SYDVKM. This CDR3 is built from 11 residues. Written as DNA, the CDR3 is TGTGCCAGCAGTTTATCCTTTGGCTACACCTTC. Translation: CASSLSFGYTF.

This clone has a handful of counts. V and J are TRBV23-1 and TRBJ1-5; the D gene is possibly TRBD1 (6 bases). TRBV23-1 is an open reading frame whose function is uncertain. The CDR3 runs 15 residues. V was shortened by 7 bases and J by 0 bases, with 13 bases between the two germline ends. The CDR3 DNA sequence: TGCGCCAGCACGACAGGAGTTTATAGCAATCAGCCCCAGCATTTT. This gives the protein CASTTGVYSNQPQHF.

This clone was recorded a few times. The chain combines TRBV18 with TRBJ1-5, with 10 bases aligning to TRBD1. CDR3 length equals 16 residues. The J segment lost 6 bases and the V segment lost 3 bases, leaving 8 bases of the junction unmatched. Germline CDR1 is KGHSH and CDR2 is LQKENI. CDR3 region: CASSPETGGAGQPQHF. The CDR3 coding sequence is TGTGCCAGCTCACCGGAGACAGGGGGCGCGGGTCAGCCCCAGCATTTT. Full variable domain (remainder filled in from reference TRBV18 and TRBJ1-5): NAGVMQNPRHLVRRRGQEARLRCSPMKGHSHVYWYRQLPEEGLKFMVYLQKENIIDESGMPKERFSAEFPKEGPSILRIQQVVRGDSAAYFCASSPETGGAGQPQHFGDGTRLSIL.

This clone was counted between two and nine times. Written as DNA, the CDR3 is TGTGCCAGCAGGAGTCCTACAGATACGCAGTATTTT. Its protein product is CASRSPTDTQYF. V gene TRBV11-2 combines with J gene TRBJ2-3; D unresolved. CDR1 and CDR2 from the germline V gene are SGHAT and FQNNGV. CDR3 size: 12 residues. Between the trimmed V and J ends, which lost 6 bases and 3 bases, there was a span of 7 bases.

Only a few counts were recorded for this clone. This chain joins TRBV5-1 and TRBJ1-1; D call uncertain. CDR3 length: 12 amino acids. V lost 4 bases and J 8 bases, leaving 12 bases between the germline ends. Germline V gene lookup returns CDR1 SGHRS and CDR2 YFSETQ. CDR3 DNA: TGCGCCAGCAGCCTGAGCCCCAAAGAAGCTTTCTTT. It codes for CASSLSPKEAFF. Filled out from reference TRBV5-1 and TRBJ1-1, the complete variable domain reads KAGVTQTPRYLIKTRGQQVTLSCSPISGHRSVSWYQQTPGQGLQFLFEYFSETQRNKGNFPGRFSGRQFSNSRSEMNVSTLELGDSALYLCASSLSPKEAFFGQGTRLTVV.

V usage is TRBV5-4 and J usage is TRBJ2-3; no clear D. Between the trimmed V and J ends, which lost 4 bases and 1 base, there was a span of 16 bases. The V gene's germline CDR1 is SGHNT and CDR2 YYREEE (reference sequence). CDR3 length: 16 residues. CDR3 amino acids: CASSHDSIFRTDTQYF. CDR3 sequence (DNA): TGTGCCAGCAGCCACGACTCAATTTTCCGCACAGATACGCAGTATTTT.

This clone showed up just a few times. The J gene is TRBJ2-7, the V gene TRBV5-1; 7 nucleotides align to TRBD1. CDR3 length: 14 amino acids. V lost 0 bases, J lost 3 bases, and 3 bases stayed unmatched. Looked up from germline, CDR1 is SGHRS and CDR2 is YFSETQ. The CDR3 sequence is CASSLGQGVYEQYF. The DNA of the CDR3 is TGCGCCAGCAGCTTGGGTCAGGGGGTCTACGAGCAGTACTTC.

In this sample, this clone turned up a few times. The sample holds other DNA sequences that translate to the same CDR3. V gene TRBV7-9 combines with J gene TRBJ1-2; 9 nucleotides match TRBD1. V lost 7 bases and J lost 7; bases outside the gene matches: 10. CDR1 is SEHNR and CDR2 is FQNEAQ in the germline V gene (reference sequence). CDR3 size: 14 residues. This CDR3 reads CASTRGQGTAGYTF. The CDR3 DNA reads as TGTGCCAGCACCCGGGGACAGGGTACCGCTGGCTACACCTTC.

The rearrangement links TRBV5-8 to TRBJ2-5; 7 nucleotides align to TRBD1. The CDR3 has 15 residues. Germline loops: CDR1 SGHTS, CDR2 YDEGEE. After removal of 3 bases from V and 3 bases from J, the junction contained 8 bases not matched to a gene. CDR3 amino acids: CASSSTGTGKETQYF. The DNA of the CDR3 is TGTGCCAGCAGCTCGACAGGGACGGGGAAAGAGACCCAGTACTTC. Full variable domain (missing parts from reference TRBV5-8 and TRBJ2-5): EAGVTQSPTHLIKTRGQQATLRCSPISGHTSVYWYQQALGLGLQFLLWYDEGEERNRGNFPPRFSGRQFPNYSSELNVNALELEDSALYLCASSSTGTGKETQYFGPGTRLLVL.

This clone was recorded a few times. V and J are TRBV20-1 and TRBJ1-2; the D gene is possibly TRBD1 (5 bases). Trimming took off 5 bases at V and 7 bases at J, with 11 bases between the two ends. The CDR3 length is 11 residues. The germline V gene has CDR1 DFQATT and CDR2 SNEGSKA (reference sequence). The CDR3: CSAGGVGGYTF. CDR3 nucleotide sequence: TGCAGTGCTGGGGGGGTTGGTGGCTACACCTTC.

This clone was seen more than once but under ten times. J is TRBJ2-2 and V is TRBV30, with D possibly matching TRBD1 (5 bases). The germline CDR1 and CDR2 sequences are GTSNPN and SVGIG (reference sequence). The V and J ends lost 0 bases and 1 base respectively, with 6 bases between them. This CDR3 comprises 14 residues. The CDR3 sequence: CAWSVGQNTGELFF. The CDR3, as DNA: TGTGCCTGGAGTGTCGGACAGAACACCGGGGAGCTGTTTTTT.

This clone has at least ten counts. The V call is TRBV5-6, the J call TRBJ1-1; D is undetermined. V was shortened by 1 base and J by 1 base, with 5 bases between the two germline ends. The CDR3 loop spans 13 amino acids. CDR1 is SGHDT, CDR2 YYEEEE, per germline. CDR3 sequence: CASSLPRNTEAFF. CDR3 coding DNA: TGTGCCAGCAGCTTGCCCAGGAACACTGAAGCTTTCTTT.

This clone was seen a handful of times. The V call is TRBV30, the J call TRBJ1-2; 7 nucleotides align to TRBD1. After removal of 0 bases from V and 8 bases from J, the junction contained 0 bases not matched to a gene. This CDR3 has 11 amino acids. Germline lookup yields CDR1 GTSNPN and CDR2 SVGIG (reference sequence). The CDR3 nucleotides read TGTGCCTGGAGTGTAGGGGGCGGCTACACCTTC. Protein: CAWSVGGGYTF. The whole variable domain, filled in from reference TRBV30 and TRBJ1-2, reads SQTIHQWPATLVQPVGSPLSLECTVEGTSNPNLYWYRQAAGRGLQLLFYSVGIGQISSEVPQNLSASRPQDRQFILSSKKLLLSDSGFYLCAWSVGGGYTFGSGTRLTVV.